This TCR beta chain was sequenced in a study of blood T cell repertoires in COVID-19. Study-wide context: Samples of COVID-19 (acute and convalescent) were obtained from the United States, Italy and Spain.

Per germline, CDR1 MNHEY and CDR2 SVGEGT. The ends lost 5 bases at V and 10 bases at J; junction bases unmatched: 4. CDR3 length: 12 amino acids. Original methodology: Scientists estimated how many nucleated cells there were by amplifying reference gene primers. Profiling relied on immunoSEQ multiplex PCR, and the TCRdb table lists in-frame clones only, not all of them. That table is the source of V, J and clone size, and D and trimming were worked out from the DNA. The sample has a few hundred thousand clones; over 80% are singletons. The clonotype was recovered from a woman aged 50 to 65 who had recovered from COVID-19. V and J are TRBV6-2 or TRBV6-3 and TRBJ1-4, with TRBD1 matching over 7 bases. Sequenced material: PBMCs or T cells enriched from blood (not recorded which). CDR3 nucleotide sequence: TGTGCCAGCAGTGGATCAGGGGGAAAACTGTTTTTT. Encoded protein: CASSGSGGKLFF.